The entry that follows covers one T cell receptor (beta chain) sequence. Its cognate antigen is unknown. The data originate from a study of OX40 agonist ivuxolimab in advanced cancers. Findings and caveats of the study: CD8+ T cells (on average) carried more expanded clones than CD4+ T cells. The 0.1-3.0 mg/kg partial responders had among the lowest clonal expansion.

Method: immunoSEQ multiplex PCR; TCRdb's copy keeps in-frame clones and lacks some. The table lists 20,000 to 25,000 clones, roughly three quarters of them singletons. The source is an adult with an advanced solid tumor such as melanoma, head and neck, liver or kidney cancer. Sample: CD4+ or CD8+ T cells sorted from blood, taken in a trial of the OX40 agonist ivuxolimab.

CDR3 sequence: CASRPPGQGSAGELFF. For the CDR3, the DNA is TGTGCCAGCAGACCTCCGGGACAGGGTTCGGCCGGGGAGCTGTTTTTT. The chain combines TRBV7-9 with TRBJ2-2; 9 bases are shared with TRBD1. CDR3 length: 16 amino acids. V shed 6 bases and J 6 bases; nucleotides not matched to a gene: 11. Germline V gives CDR1 SEHNR, CDR2 FQNEAQ (reference sequence).